This T cell receptor (beta chain) was recovered during a study of cytomegalovirus exposure and HLA in healthy donors. PCR amplification relied on 60 Vbeta primers (plus 13 Jbeta primers). The data were produced by immunoSEQ multiplex PCR, yet TCRdb's version contains in-frame clones alone and is incomplete. The sample shows 140,000 or so clones, 88% of them seen only once. With respect to this clone: Antigen specificity is unknown.

Study results and caveats: When analyzed later, the rates of TCR association showed variation by HLA locus, with DRB1 the most and HLA-C the fewest.

CDR1 is SNHLY and CDR2 is FYNNEI in the germline V gene. The CDR3 covers 17 residues. V lost 3 bases to trimming and J lost 3 bases; unmatched junction nucleotides: 10. Sequencing was carried out using PBMCs. The chain recombines TRBV2 with TRBJ2-1; TRBD2 agrees at 8 bases. This sequence originates from a woman in her thirties or forties in good health and CMV-seronegative. The chain's CDR3 is CASSESHTGGFYNEQFF. CDR3 DNA sequence: TGTGCCAGCAGTGAGTCCCACACGGGAGGGTTCTACAATGAGCAGTTCTTC.